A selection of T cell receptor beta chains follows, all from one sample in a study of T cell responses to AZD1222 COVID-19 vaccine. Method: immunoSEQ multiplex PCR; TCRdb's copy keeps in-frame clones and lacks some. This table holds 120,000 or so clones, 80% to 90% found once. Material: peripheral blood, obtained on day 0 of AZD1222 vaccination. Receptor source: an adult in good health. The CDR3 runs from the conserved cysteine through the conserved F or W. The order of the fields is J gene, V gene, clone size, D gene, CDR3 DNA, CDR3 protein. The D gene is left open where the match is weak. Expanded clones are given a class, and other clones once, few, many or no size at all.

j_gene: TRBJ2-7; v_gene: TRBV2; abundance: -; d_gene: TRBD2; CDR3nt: TGTGCCAGCAGGACTAGCGGGAAATTCTACGAGCAGTACTTC; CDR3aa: CASRTSGKFYEQYF
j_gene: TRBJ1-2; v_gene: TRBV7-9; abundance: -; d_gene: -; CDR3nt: TGTGCCAGCAGCTTAGCCGGCAGCTTCTATGGCTACACCTTC; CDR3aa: CASSLAGSFYGYTF
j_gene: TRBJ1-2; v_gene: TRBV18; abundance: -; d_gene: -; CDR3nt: TGTGCCAGCTCACCACCGCGGGAGAAGAATGGCTACACCTTC; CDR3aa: CASSPPREKNGYTF
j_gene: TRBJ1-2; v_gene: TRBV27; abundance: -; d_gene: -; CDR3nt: TGTGCCAGCAGTTTATTCGGGGCCCAGGGCGGCTACACCTTC; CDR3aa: CASSLFGAQGGYTF
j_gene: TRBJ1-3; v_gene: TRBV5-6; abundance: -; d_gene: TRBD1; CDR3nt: TGTGCCAGCAGCTTGGGGACAGGGCAGTGGAACGGAAACACCATATATTTT; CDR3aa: CASSLGTGQWNGNTIYF
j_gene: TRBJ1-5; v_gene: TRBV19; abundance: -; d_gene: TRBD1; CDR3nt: TGTGCCAGTAGTATAGAAGGGACAGGGAATCAGCCCCAGCATTTT; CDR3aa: CASSIEGTGNQPQHF
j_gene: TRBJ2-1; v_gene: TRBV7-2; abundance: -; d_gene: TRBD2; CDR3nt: TGTGCCAGCAGCTTAATCGTCGGACTAGCGGGGGGGCCGGGTGAGCAGTTCTTC; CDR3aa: CASSLIVGLAGGPGEQFF
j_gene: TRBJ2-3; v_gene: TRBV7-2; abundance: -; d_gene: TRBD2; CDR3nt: TGTGCCAGCAGCTTAGGAGCGGGGAAGGAAGAAACGCAGTATTTT; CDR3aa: CASSLGAGKEETQYF
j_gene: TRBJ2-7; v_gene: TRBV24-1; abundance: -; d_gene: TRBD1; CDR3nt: TGTGCCACCAGTGATATCGGTGCCGGGACAGAGGAATACGAGCAGTACTTC; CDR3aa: CATSDIGAGTEEYEQYF
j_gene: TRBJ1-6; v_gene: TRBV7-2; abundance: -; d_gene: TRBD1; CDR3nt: TGTGCCAGCAGCTCGACAGGGGGCAATTCACCCCTCCACTTT; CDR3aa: CASSSTGGNSPLHF
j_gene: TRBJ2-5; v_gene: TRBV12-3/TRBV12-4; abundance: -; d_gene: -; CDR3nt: TGTGCCAGCAGTCGGGGGGCCCAAGAGACCCAGTACTTC; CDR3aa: CASSRGAQETQYF
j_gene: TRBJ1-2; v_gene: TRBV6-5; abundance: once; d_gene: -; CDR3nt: TGTGCCAGCACCCAACGCAACATCGGGGGGGTCGGCTACACCTTC; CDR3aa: CASTQRNIGGVGYTF
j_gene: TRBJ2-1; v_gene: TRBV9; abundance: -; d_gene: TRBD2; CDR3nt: TGTGCCAGCAGCCCCTCGTCCGCGGGGGGCTGGTATGAGCAGTTCTTC; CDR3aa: CASSPSSAGGWYEQFF
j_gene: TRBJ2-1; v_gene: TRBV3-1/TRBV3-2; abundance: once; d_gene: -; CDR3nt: TGTGCCAGCAGCCAAGACAGAGACAATGAGCAGTTCTTC; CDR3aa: CASSQDRDNEQFF
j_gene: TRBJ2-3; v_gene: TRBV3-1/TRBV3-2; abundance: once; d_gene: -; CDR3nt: TGTGCCAGCAGCCAACCGGGACATAGCACAGATACGCAGTATTTT; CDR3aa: CASSQPGHSTDTQYF
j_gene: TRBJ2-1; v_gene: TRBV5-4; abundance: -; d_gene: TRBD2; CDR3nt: TGTGCCAGCAGCCCGGGGACTAGCGGTACGTCCTACAATGAGCAGTTCTTC; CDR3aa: CASSPGTSGTSYNEQFF
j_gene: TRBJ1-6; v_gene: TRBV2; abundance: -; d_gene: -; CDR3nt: TGTGCCAGCAGTGAGGAGTCCTATAATTCACCCCTCCACTTT; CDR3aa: CASSEESYNSPLHF
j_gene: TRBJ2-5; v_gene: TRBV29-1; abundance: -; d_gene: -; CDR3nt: TGCAGCGTTGAAGGGGTCGACCAAGAGACCCAGTACTTC; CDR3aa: CSVEGVDQETQYF
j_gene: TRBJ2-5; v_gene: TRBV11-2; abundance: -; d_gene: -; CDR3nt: TGTGCCAGCAGCTTAGTAGGGGGGCGCGGGGAGACCCAGTACTTC; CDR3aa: CASSLVGGRGETQYF
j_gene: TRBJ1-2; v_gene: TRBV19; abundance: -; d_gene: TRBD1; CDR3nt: TGTGCCAGTAGTCCAAGAGGGGGCCTTGGGGAAGGAGGCTACACCTTC; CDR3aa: CASSPRGGLGEGGYTF
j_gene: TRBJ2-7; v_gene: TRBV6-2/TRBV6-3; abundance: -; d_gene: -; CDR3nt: TGTGCCAGCAGCCCCCCGGGTGGTTGGGGCGAGCAGTACTTC; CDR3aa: CASSPPGGWGEQYF
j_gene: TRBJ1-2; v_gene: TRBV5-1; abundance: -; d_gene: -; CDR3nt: TGCGCCAGCAGCTTGGTTTGGTGGGGCGGCTACACCTTC; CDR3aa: CASSLVWWGGYTF
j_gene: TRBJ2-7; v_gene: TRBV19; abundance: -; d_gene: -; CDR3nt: TGTGCCAGTAGTATCGGGTGGGGGAGCTCCTACGAGCAGTACTTC; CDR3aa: CASSIGWGSSYEQYF
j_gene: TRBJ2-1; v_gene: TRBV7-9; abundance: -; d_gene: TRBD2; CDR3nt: TGTGCCAGCAGCTTAGTGGAGCGGGGGGGTAACAATGAGCAGTTCTTC; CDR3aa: CASSLVERGGNNEQFF
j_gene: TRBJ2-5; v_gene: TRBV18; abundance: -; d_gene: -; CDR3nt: TGTGCCAGCTCACCACCGGGACGGATGGGGATCCAGTACTTC; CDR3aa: CASSPPGRMGIQYF
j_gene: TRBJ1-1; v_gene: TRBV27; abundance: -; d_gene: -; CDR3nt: TGTGCCAGCAAATTAGTTGGGGGTAGCACTGAAGCTTTCTTT; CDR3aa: CASKLVGGSTEAFF
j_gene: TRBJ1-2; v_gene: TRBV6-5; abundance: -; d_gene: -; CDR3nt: TGTGCCAGCAGCGCGGAAACAGGGAAGTATGGCTACACCTTC; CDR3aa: CASSAETGKYGYTF
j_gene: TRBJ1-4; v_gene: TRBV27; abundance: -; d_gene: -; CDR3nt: TGTGCCAGCAGTTACAGCTCTAATGAAAAACTGTTTTTT; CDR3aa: CASSYSSNEKLFF
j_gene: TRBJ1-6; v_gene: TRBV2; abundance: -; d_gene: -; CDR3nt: TGTGCCAGTGCTCTGGACAGTAGCTCCTATAATTCACCCCTCCACTTT; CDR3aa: CASALDSSSYNSPLHF
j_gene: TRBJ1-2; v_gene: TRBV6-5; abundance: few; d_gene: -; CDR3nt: TGTGCCAGCAGGCTAACGGAGGGGGGGTATGGCTACACCTTC; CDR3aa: CASRLTEGGYGYTF
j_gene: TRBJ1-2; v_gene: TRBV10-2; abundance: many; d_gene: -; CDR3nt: TGCGCCAGCAGTCCGGGTTTGGCGTATGGCTACACCTTC; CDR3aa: CASSPGLAYGYTF
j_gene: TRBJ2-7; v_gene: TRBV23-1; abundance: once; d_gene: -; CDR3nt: TGCGCCAGCAGGGTGTGTCCCGTACTTGGGGAGCAGTACTTC; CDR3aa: CASRVCPVLGEQYF
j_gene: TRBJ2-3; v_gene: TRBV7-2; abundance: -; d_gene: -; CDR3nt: TGTGCCAGCAGCTTAGTTCGTACCACAGATACGCAGTATTTT; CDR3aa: CASSLVRTTDTQYF
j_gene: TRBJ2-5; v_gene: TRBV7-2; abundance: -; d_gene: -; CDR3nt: TGTGCCAGCAGCTTGGGAATATACCAAGAGACCCAGTACTTC; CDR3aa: CASSLGIYQETQYF
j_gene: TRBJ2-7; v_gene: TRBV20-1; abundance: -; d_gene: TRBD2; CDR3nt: TGCAGTGCTAGTGCTACTAGCGGGGGCTACGAGCAGTACTTC; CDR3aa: CSASATSGGYEQYF
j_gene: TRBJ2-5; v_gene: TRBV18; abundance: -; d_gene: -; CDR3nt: TGTGCCAGCTCACCGCGACAGACGCCGGAGACCCAGTACTTC; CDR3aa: CASSPRQTPETQYF
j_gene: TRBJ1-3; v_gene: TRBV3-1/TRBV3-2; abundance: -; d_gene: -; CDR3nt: TGTGCCAGCAGCCAAGTCTCAGGGGTTGGAAACACCATATATTTT; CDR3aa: CASSQVSGVGNTIYF
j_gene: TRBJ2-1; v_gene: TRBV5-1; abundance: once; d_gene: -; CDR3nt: TGCGCCAGCAGCCCGGAGGGGGGGGCCCACAATGAGCAGTTCTTC; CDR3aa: CASSPEGGAHNEQFF
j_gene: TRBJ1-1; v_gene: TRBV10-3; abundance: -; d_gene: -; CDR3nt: TGTGCCATCAGTGAGTCGGAAGGTGAAGCTTTCTTT; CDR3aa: CAISESEGEAFF
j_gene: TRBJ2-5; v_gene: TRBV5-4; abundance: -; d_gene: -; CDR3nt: TGTGCCAGCAGCTTTGGCAACGAAGAGACCCAGTACTTC; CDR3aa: CASSFGNEETQYF
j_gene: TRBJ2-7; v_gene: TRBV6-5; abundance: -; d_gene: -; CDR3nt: TGTGCCAGCAGTATCTATAGATCTCCGCACGAGCAGTACTTC; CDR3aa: CASSIYRSPHEQYF
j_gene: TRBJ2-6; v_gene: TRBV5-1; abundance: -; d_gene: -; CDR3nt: TGCGCCAGCAGCTCGGGGTTTGTTCAAGGGGTCGCTGGGGCCAACGTCCTGACTTTC; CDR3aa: CASSSGFVQGVAGANVLTF
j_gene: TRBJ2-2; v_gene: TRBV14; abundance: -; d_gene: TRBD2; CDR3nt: TGTGCCAGCAGCCTTCGGGGGGCCGGGGAGCTGTTTTTT; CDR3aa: CASSLRGAGELFF
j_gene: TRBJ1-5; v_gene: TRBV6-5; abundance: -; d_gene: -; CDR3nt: TGTGCCAGCAGTATTCGTAGCAATCAGCCCCAGCATTTT; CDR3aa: CASSIRSNQPQHF
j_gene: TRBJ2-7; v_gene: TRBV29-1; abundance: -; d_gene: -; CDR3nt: TGCAGCGTGGAGCAGGGGGGCTACGAGCAGTACTTC; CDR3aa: CSVEQGGYEQYF
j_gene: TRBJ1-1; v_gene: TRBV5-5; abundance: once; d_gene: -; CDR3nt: TGTGCCAGCAGCAAATGGCGTTCGGGGCTGCGGGACACTGAAGCTTTCTTT; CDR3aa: CASSKWRSGLRDTEAFF
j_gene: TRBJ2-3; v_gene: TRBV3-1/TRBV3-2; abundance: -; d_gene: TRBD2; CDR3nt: TGTGCCAGCAGCCAACGGCCCCCGGCGGGGGGCACAGATACGCAGTATTTT; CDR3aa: CASSQRPPAGGTDTQYF
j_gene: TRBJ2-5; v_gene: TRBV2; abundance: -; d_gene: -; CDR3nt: TGTGCCAGCAGTGTCGAGACCCAGTACTTC; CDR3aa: CASSVETQYF
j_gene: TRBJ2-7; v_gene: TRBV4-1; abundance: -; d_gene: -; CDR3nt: TGCGCCAGCAGGTTCACAGGGAGGTCGGATTCCTACGAGCAGTACTTC; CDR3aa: CASRFTGRSDSYEQYF
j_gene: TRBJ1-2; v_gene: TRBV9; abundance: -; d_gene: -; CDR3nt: TGTGCCAGCAGCGTAGGCCAGGGGCAAGCCTATGGCTACACCTTC; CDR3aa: CASSVGQGQAYGYTF
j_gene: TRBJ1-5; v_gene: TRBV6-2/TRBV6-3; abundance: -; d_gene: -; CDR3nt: TGTGCCAGCAGTTACCCAGGGACGGGCAATCAGCCCCAGCATTTT; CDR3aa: CASSYPGTGNQPQHF
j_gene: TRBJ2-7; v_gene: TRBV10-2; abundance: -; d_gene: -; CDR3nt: TGCGCCAGCAGTGAGGCTTACGAGCAGTACTTC; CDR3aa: CASSEAYEQYF
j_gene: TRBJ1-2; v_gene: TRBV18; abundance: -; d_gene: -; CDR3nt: TGTGCCAGCTCACCGTCGGGGACTAACTATGGCTACACCTTC; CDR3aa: CASSPSGTNYGYTF
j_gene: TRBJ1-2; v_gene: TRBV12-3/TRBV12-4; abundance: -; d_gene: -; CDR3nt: TGTGCCAGCACCTCATTTCCCGGGGAAGGCTACACCTTC; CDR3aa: CASTSFPGEGYTF
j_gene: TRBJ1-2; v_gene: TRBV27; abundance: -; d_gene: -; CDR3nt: TGTGCCAGCAGAATGCAGGGGACTGCTGGCTACACCTTC; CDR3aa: CASRMQGTAGYTF
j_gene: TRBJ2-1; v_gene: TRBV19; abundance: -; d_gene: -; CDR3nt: TGTGCCAGTAGTCCAGATAATCGGAACTACAATGAGCAGTTCTTC; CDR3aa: CASSPDNRNYNEQFF